The 23 T cell receptor beta chains below were found in one sample sequenced in a study of blood T cell repertoires in COVID-19. TCRdb's table, derived via immunoSEQ multiplex PCR, lists solely in-frame clones and lacks some. The sample shows about 200,000 clones, around four fifths of them seen only once. The sequencing sample was made of peripheral blood. These receptors were collected from a human donor with acute or convalescent COVID-19. The donor label of this sample is uncertain.

This rearrangement joins TRBV6-5 to TRBJ1-4; 9 nucleotides align to TRBD1. This CDR3 is 15 amino acids long. Trimming cost V 6 bases and J 8 bases; bases outside gene matches: 10. Germline CDR1 and CDR2: MNHEY and SVGAGI. The CDR3 DNA follows: TGTGCCAGCAGGCGGACAGGGGCGACTTGGGAAAAACTGTTTTTT. As protein: CASRRTGATWEKLFF.

The V call is TRBV5-1, the J call TRBJ2-2; tentative D call: TRBD1 (6 bases). V lost 4 bases to trimming and J lost 5 bases, with 12 bases between them. Germline V lookup: CDR1 SGHRS, CDR2 YFSETQ. CDR3 size: 14 residues. CDR3 in DNA: TGCGCCAGCAGCCTATCAGGGGTAACCGGGGAGCTGTTTTTT. It specifies CASSLSGVTGELFF.

This chain joins TRBV6-5 and TRBJ1-4; TRBD1 is a possible D gene (5 bases). Germline assignment: CDR1 MNHEY and CDR2 SVGAGI. V shed 6 bases and J shed 0 bases, with 8 bases lying between them. This CDR3 has 14 amino acids. The CDR3: CASRPGTTNEKLFF. The CDR3 nucleotides are TGTGCCAGCAGACCAGGGACAACTAATGAAAAACTGTTTTTT.

The V call is TRBV19, the J call TRBJ2-7; 7 bases are a match to TRBD1. This CDR3 is built from 15 residues. J was trimmed by 0 bases and V by 4 bases; bases with no gene match: 6. In germline, CDR1 is LNHDA, CDR2 SQIVND (reference sequence). The CDR3 here is CASSKQGISSYEQYF. As DNA, the CDR3 is TGTGCCAGTAGTAAACAGGGGATTAGCTCCTACGAGCAGTACTTC.

The chain combines TRBV7-2 with TRBJ1-3; 7 bases align to TRBD1. V gave up 1 base and J gave up 0 bases; unmatched junction bases: 3. This CDR3 has 16 amino acids. Germline CDR1 reads SGHTA; CDR2 reads FQGNSA. In DNA form, the CDR3 reads TGTGCCAGCAGCTTAGAAGGGACAGACTCTGGAAACACCATATATTTT. It specifies CASSLEGTDSGNTIYF.

The rearrangement uses TRBV6-5 and TRBJ2-7; possible D gene TRBD1, 7 bases. Germline lookup yields CDR1 MNHEY and CDR2 SVGAGI. CDR3 size: 14 residues. V was shortened by 5 bases and J by 5 bases, with 16 bases between the two germline ends. The CDR3: CASSPPTGRNEQYF. In DNA form, the CDR3 reads TGTGCCAGCAGTCCCCCGACAGGGAGGAACGAGCAGTACTTC.

V is TRBV6-5 and J is TRBJ1-1; 7 positions match TRBD1. The V and J ends lost 6 bases and 0 bases, in that order; junction bases with no gene match: 4. The V gene's germline CDR1 is MNHEY and CDR2 SVGAGI. The CDR3 loop spans 14 amino acids. CDR3 coding DNA: TGTGCCAGCAGCCACGGGACAGTGAACACTGAAGCTTTCTTT. Its translation: CASSHGTVNTEAFF.

The chain uses TRBV5-8 and TRBJ1-1; possibly TRBD1 for D (5 bases). Deletions cut 0 bases from V and 4 bases from J, with 10 bases between. The CDR3 has 14 amino acids. Looked up from germline, CDR1 is SGHTS and CDR2 is YDEGEE. CDR3: CASSLVQGSTEAFF. The CDR3 nucleotides read TGTGCCAGCAGCTTGGTGCAGGGCAGCACTGAAGCTTTCTTT.

CDR3 sequence: CASSPGGGNTIYF. CDR3 nucleotide sequence: TGTGCCAGCAGCCCCGGGGGAGGAAACACCATATATTTT. The rearrangement uses TRBV7-6 and TRBJ1-3, with a weak D call TRBD1 (5 bases). Germline assignment: CDR1 SGHVS and CDR2 FNYEAQ. The CDR3 loop spans 13 amino acids. V lost 5 bases to trimming and J lost 4 bases, with 9 bases between them.

This chain joins TRBV6-1 and TRBJ1-1, with D perhaps TRBD1 (5 bases). Per the germline V gene, CDR1 is MNHNS and CDR2 is SASEGT. The V end was cut by 1 base, the J end by 14 bases, with 11 bases between. The CDR3 covers 11 residues. CDR3: CASSEGDLSFF. The CDR3 nucleotides are TGTGCCAGCAGTGAAGGGGACTTGTCCTTCTTT.

The chain carries TRBV9 and TRBJ2-1; TRBD2 matches 9 bases. The CDR3 spans 15 residues. Germline loops: CDR1 SGDLS, CDR2 YYNGEE. V dropped 0 bases and J dropped 15; count of bases not matched to a gene: 13. CDR3 sequence (DNA): TGTGCCAGCAGCGTAGGAGGTAGCGGGAGTTCCCCCGCGTTCTTC. It encodes CASSVGGSGSSPAFF.

The chain has TRBV28 and TRBJ2-5; D unresolved. The length of the CDR3 is 13 residues. Germline CDR1 is MDHEN and CDR2 is SYDVKM. V lost 3 bases, J lost 2 bases, and 7 bases lay in between. The CDR3 DNA reads TGTGCCAGCAGTTTCCAGATTCAAGAGACCCAGTACTTC. This sequence encodes CASSFQIQETQYF.

The chain is built from TRBV5-1 and TRBJ2-3; TRBD2 matches 9 bases. Germline lookup yields CDR1 SGHRS and CDR2 YFSETQ. The CDR3 runs to 15 residues. The V segment lost 2 bases and the J segment 4 bases; nucleotides outside the gene matches: 5. CDR3 loop: CASSLAGGGADTQYF. In DNA, the CDR3 is TGCGCCAGCAGCTTAGCGGGAGGAGGGGCAGATACGCAGTATTTT.

The chain joins TRBV5-4 to TRBJ2-7; 10 nucleotides agree with TRBD2. J gave up 3 bases and V 1 base, and 4 bases lay outside the gene matches. The CDR3 has 15 residues. Germline CDR1 reads SGHNT; CDR2 reads YYREEE (reference sequence). For the CDR3, the DNA is TGTGCCAGCAGCTTGCCCGGGACTAGCGTCTACGAGCAGTACTTC. Translating it yields CASSLPGTSVYEQYF.

The chain couples TRBV29-1 to TRBJ2-2, with TRBD1 identical over 8 bases. The CDR3 extends over 15 amino acids. Unmatched junction bases numbered 8, after V lost 7 bases and J lost 1 base. Germline V lookup: CDR1 SQVTM, CDR2 ANQGSEA. In nucleotides, the CDR3 is TGCAGCGCCTGGGTAACAGGGGGGAACACCGGGGAGCTGTTTTTT. This gives the protein CSAWVTGGNTGELFF.

The gene calls are TRBV2 and TRBJ2-2, with TRBD2 matching over 11 bases. The CDR3 contains 15 residues. From germline, CDR1 is SNHLY and CDR2 FYNNEI. V lost 4 bases to trimming and J lost 7 bases; unmatched junction nucleotides: 5. CDR3 amino acids: CASSATSGSVGELFF. CDR3 DNA: TGTGCCAGCAGTGCCACTAGCGGGAGCGTCGGGGAGCTGTTTTTT.

This clone was seen only once. The V and J genes are TRBV30 and TRBJ1-6; 7 positions match TRBD1. The CDR3 extends over 14 amino acids. Germline V gene lookup returns CDR1 GTSNPN and CDR2 SVGIG (reference sequence). V lost 2 bases, J lost 10 bases, and 8 bases stayed unmatched. CDR3 region: CAWSPGTDKSPLHF. The CDR3 coding sequence is TGTGCCTGGAGTCCTGGGACAGACAAATCACCCCTCCACTTT.

This chain uses TRBV10-3 with TRBJ2-1; 11 nucleotides match TRBD2. The CDR3 is 15 amino acids. V gave up 5 bases and J gave up 5 bases; unmatched junction bases: 5. Germline V gene sequence: CDR1 ENHRY, CDR2 SYGVKD. CDR3 coding DNA: TGTGCCATCAGTCTTACTAGCGGGAGTAACAATGAGCAGTTCTTC. It specifies CAISLTSGSNNEQFF.

The chain uses TRBV7-9 and TRBJ1-1; unclear D gene. Germline CDR1 is SEHNR and CDR2 is FQNEAQ (reference sequence). V was clipped by 3 bases and J by 1 base, with 6 bases between them. The CDR3 covers 13 residues. In DNA, the CDR3 is TGTGCCAGCAGCTTTACAGCGAACACTGAAGCTTTCTTT. It is translated as CASSFTANTEAFF.

This clone has only one observation. The chain employs TRBV10-3 and TRBJ2-7; unclear D gene. V lost 2 bases, J lost 0 bases, and 11 bases lay in between. The CDR3 has 15 residues. Germline V gene lookup returns CDR1 ENHRY and CDR2 SYGVKD. The CDR3 is CAISERGASSYEQYF. DNA of the CDR3: TGTGCCATCAGTGAGCGAGGAGCCAGCTCCTACGAGCAGTACTTC.

The chain employs TRBV19 and TRBJ2-4, with D possibly being TRBD1 (5 bases). Germline CDR1 is LNHDA and CDR2 is SQIVND (reference sequence). With 7 bases removed from V and 1 base from J, the gap between germline ends came to 14 bases. The CDR3 contains 15 residues. The CDR3 protein is CASTSRAFAKNIQYF. CDR3 sequence (DNA): TGTGCCAGTACGTCCAGGGCGTTCGCCAAAAACATTCAGTACTTC.

The V call is TRBV5-1, the J call TRBJ2-5, with D perhaps TRBD1 (6 bases). Germline loops: CDR1 SGHRS, CDR2 YFSETQ. V gave up 4 bases and J gave up 4 bases, with 14 bases separating them. The CDR3 runs 14 residues. The DNA of the CDR3 is TGCGCCAGCAGCCGCACAGGGTCGGGAGAGACCCAGTACTTC. Encoded protein: CASSRTGSGETQYF.

This chain joins TRBV10-3 and TRBJ2-2, with 14 bases aligning to TRBD2. The CDR3 totals 18 residues. V trimming: 4 bases; J trimming: 3 bases; junction bases outside the gene matches: 7. The V gene's germline CDR1 is ENHRY and CDR2 SYGVKD. CDR3 DNA: TGTGCCATCAGTGGAGGACTAGCGGGAGGACAGTACACCGGGGAGCTGTTTTTT. It specifies CAISGGLAGGQYTGELFF.